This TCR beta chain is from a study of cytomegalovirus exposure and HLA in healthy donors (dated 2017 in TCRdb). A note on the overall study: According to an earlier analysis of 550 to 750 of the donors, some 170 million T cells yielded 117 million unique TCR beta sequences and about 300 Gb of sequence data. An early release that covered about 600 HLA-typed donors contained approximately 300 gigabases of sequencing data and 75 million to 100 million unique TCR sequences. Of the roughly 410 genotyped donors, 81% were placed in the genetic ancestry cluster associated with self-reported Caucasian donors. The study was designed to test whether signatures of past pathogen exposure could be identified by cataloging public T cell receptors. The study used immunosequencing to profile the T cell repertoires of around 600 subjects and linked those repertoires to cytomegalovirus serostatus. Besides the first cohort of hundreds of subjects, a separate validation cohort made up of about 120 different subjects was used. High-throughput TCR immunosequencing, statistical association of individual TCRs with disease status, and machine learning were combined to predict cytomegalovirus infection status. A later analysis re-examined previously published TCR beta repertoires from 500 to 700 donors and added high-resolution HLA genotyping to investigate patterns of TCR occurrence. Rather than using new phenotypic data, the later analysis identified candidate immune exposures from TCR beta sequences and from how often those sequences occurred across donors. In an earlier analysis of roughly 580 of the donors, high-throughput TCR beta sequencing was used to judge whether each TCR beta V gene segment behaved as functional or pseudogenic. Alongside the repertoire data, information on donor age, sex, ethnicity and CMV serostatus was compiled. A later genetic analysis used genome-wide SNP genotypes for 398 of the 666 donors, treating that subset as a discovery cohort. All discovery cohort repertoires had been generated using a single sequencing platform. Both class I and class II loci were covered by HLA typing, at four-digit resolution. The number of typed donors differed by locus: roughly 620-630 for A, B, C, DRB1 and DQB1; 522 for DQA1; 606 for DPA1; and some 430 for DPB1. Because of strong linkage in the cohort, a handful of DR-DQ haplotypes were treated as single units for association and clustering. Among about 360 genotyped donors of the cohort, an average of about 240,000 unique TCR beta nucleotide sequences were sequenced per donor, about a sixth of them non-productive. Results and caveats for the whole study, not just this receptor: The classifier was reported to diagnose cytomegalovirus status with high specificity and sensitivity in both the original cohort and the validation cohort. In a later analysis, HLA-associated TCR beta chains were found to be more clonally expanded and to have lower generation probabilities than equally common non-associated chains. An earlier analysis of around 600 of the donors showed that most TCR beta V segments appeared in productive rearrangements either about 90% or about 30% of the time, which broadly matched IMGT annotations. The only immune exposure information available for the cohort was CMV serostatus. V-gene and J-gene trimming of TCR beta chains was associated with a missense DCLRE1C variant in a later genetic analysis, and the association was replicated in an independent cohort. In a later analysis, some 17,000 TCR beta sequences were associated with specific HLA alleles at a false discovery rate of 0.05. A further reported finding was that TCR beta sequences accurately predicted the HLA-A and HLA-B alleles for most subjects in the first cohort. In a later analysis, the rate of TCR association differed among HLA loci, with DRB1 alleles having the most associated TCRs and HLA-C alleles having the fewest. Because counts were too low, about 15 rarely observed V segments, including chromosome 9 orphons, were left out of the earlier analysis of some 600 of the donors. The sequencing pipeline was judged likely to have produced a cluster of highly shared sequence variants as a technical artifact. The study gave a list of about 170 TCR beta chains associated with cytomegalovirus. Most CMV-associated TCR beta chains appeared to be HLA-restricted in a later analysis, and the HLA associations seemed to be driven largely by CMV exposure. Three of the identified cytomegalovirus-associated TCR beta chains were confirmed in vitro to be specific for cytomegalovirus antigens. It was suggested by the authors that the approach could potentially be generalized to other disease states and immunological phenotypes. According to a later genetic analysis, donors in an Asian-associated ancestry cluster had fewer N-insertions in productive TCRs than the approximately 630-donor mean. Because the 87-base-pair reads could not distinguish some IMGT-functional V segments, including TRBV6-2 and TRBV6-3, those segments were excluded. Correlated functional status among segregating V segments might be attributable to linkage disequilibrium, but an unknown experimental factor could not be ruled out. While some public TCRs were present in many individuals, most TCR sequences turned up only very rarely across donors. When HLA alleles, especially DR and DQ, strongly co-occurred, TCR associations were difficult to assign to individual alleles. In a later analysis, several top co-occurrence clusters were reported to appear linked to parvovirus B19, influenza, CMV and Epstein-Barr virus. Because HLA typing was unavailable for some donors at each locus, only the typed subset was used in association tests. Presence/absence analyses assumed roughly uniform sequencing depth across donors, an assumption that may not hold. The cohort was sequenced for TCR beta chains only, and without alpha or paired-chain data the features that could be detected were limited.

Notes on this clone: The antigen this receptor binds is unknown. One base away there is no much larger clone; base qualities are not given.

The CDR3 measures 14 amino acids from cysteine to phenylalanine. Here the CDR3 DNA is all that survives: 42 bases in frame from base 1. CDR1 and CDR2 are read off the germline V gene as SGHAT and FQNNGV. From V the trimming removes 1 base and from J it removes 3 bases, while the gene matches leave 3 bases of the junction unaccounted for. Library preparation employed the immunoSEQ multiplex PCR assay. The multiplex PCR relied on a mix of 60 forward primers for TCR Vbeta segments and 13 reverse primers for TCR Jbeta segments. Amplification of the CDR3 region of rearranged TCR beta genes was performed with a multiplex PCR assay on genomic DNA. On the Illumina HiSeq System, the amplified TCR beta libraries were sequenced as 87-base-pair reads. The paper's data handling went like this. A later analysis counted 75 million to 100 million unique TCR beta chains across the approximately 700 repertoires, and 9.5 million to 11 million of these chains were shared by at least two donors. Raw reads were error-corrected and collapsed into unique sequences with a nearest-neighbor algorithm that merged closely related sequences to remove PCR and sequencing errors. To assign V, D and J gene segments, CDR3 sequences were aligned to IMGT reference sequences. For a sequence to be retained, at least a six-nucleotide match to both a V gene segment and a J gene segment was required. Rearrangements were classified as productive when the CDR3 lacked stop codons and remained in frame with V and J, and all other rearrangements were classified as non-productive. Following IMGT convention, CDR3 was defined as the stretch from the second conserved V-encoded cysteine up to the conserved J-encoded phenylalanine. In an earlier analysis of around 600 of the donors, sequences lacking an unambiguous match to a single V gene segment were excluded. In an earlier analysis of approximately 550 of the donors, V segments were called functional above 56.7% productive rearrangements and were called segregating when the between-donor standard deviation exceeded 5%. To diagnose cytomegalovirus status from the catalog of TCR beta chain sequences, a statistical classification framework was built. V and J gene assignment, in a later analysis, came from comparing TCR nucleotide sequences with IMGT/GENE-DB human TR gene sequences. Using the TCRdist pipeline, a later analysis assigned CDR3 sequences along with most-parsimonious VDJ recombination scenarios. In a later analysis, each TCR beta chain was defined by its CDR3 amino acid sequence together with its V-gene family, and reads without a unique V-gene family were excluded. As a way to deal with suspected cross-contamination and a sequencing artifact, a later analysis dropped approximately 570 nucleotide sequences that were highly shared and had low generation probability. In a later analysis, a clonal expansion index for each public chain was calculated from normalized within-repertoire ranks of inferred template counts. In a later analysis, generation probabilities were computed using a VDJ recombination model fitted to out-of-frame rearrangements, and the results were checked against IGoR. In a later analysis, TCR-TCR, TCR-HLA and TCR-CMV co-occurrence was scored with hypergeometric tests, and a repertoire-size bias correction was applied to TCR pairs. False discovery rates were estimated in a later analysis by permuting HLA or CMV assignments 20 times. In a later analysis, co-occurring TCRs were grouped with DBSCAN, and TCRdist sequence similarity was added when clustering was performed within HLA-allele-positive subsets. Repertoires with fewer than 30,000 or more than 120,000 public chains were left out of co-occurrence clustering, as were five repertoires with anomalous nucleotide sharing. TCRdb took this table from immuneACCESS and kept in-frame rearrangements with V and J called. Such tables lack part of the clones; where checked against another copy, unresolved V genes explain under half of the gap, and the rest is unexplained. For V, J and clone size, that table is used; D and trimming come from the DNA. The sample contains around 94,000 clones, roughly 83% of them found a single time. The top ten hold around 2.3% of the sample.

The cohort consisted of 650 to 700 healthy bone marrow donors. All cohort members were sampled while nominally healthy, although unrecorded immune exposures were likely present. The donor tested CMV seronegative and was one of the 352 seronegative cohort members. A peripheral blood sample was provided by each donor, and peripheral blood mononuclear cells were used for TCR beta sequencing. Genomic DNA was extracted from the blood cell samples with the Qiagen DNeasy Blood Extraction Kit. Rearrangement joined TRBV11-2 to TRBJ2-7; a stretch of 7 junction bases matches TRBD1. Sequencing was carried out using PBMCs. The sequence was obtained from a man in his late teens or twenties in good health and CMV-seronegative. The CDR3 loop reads CASSLVGTVYEQYF. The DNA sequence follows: TGTGCCAGCAGCTTAGTCGGGACAGTCTACGAGCAGTACTTC.